This is a list of T cell receptor beta chains from one sample in a study of neurological immune-mediated disorders. One entry per CDR3 protein results from TCRdb running MiXCR on the 5' RACE reads. In the table there are 50,000 to 60,000 distinct CDR3 sequences, over 3.5% of which are singletons. Input material: CD4+ T cells from blood. Every receptor here comes from a woman aged 40-49 years with multiple sclerosis. Both conserved end residues are trimmed from each CDR3.

ASSLEQGRVENIQY | TRBJ2-4 | TRBV5-1
SVVVNTEAF | TRBJ1-1 | TRBV29-1
ASSERGFGNTIY | TRBJ1-3 | TRBV6-1
SAAENSNQPQH | TRBJ1-5 | TRBV20-1
ASSLVTGGYEKLF | TRBJ1-4 | TRBV5-1
ASGLVLHWQGSYEQY | TRBJ2-7 | TRBV12-5
ASSMSRAPGGYT | TRBJ1-2 | TRBV5-1
ASSLLQAYTQY | TRBJ2-3 | TRBV12-3/TRBV12-4
SARGRGVNTGELF | TRBJ2-2 | TRBV20-1
ASIELAGGTEQF | TRBJ2-1 | TRBV5-1